This T cell receptor beta chain was sequenced for a study of blood T cell repertoires in COVID-19. Whole-study context: The origin of the acute and convalescent COVID-19 samples was the United States, Italy and Spain. The cDNA or gDNA used as material had been derived from T cells, B-cell-depleted T cells, or PBMCs.

The V gene end was trimmed by 3 bases and the J gene end by 2 bases; junction bases not matched to a gene: 6. The CDR3 has 18 residues. Germline CDR1 is MNHNS and CDR2 is SASEGT. In the source study's methods: Amplification with reference gene primers provided the estimates of nucleated cell counts. Sequencing was performed with immunoSEQ multiplex PCR; in TCRdb, only in-frame clones are kept and a portion is missing. V, J and clone size reflect that table, while D and trimming were determined from the DNA. The table shows 160,000 or so clones, with about 91% occurring only once. The sequence was collected from a woman in her sixties who had recovered from COVID-19. The sequenced sample consisted of peripheral blood. The chain links TRBV6-1 to TRBJ2-1, with 14 bases matching TRBD2. CDR3: CASSDVVTSGGAYNEQFF. The DNA for the CDR3 is TGTGCCAGCAGTGATGTGGTGACTAGCGGGGGGGCCTACAATGAGCAGTTCTTC.